This T cell receptor beta chain was documented in a study of shared clonotypes between healthy human individuals. V was cut by 4 bases and J by 2 bases, with 14 bases left in between. This CDR3 has 15 residues. CDR1 SGHDT and CDR2 YYEEEE come from the germline V gene. Generated by immunoSEQ multiplex PCR, the TCRdb table keeps only in-frame clones and is missing some. Among a few million clones, approximately 94% were seen once, and the ten largest hold roughly 0.13%. The sequenced sample was naive CD4+ T cells sorted from blood. Stated subset: CD45RA+ positively selected. The chain has TRBV5-6 and TRBJ2-3, with TRBD1 as a possible D gene (6 bases). This clonotype was obtained from a man younger than 30 in good health. The CDR3 region has the DNA TGTGCCAGCAGCCCTGGACAGACCTACACAGATACGCAGTATTTT. It translates to CASSPGQTYTDTQYF.